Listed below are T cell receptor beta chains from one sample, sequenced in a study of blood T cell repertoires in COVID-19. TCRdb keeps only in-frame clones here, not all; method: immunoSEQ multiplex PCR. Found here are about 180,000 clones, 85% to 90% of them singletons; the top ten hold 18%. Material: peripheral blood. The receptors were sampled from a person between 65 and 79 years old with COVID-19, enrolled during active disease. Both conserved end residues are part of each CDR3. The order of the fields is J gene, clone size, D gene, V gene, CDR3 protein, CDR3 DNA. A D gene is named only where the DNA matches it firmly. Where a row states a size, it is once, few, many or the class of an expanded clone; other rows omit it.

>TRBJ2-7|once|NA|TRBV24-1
CATSDRPYEQYF
TGTGCCACCAGTGACCGTCCCTACGAGCAGTACTTC
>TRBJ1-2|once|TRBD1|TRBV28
CASSSTGGAWYGYTF
TGTGCCAGCAGCTCGACAGGGGGCGCTTGGTATGGCTACACCTTC
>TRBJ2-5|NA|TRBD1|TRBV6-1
CASSEEPRTGGYRETQYF
TGTGCCAGCAGTGAAGAGCCTAGGACAGGGGGCTATCGAGAGACCCAGTACTTC
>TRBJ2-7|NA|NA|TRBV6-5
CASSPTRSSYEQYF
TGTGCCAGCAGTCCGACAAGAAGCTCCTACGAGCAGTACTTC
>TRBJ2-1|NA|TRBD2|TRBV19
CASSGTSGEARFF
TGTGCCAGTAGTGGGACTAGCGGGGAGGCGAGGTTCTTC
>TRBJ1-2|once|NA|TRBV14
CASSQGGGVRRGYTF
TGTGCCAGCAGCCAAGGAGGGGGAGTGAGACGTGGCTACACCTTC
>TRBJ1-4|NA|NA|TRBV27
CASSKRINEKLFF
TGTGCCAGCAGCAAGAGGATTAATGAAAAACTGTTTTTT
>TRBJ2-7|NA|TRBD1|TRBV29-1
CSAGQGNYEQYF
TGCAGCGCAGGACAGGGAAACTACGAGCAGTACTTC
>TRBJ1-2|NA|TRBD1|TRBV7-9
CASSLRQGSTEGYTF
TGTGCCAGCAGCCTGCGACAGGGATCCACCGAGGGCTACACCTTC
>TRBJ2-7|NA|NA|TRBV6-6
CASSHLQRTYEQYF
TGTGCCAGCAGTCACCTACAGAGAACCTACGAGCAGTACTTC
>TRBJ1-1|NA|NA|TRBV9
CASSVVGAGLTEAFF
TGTGCCAGCAGCGTAGTGGGGGCTGGACTCACTGAAGCTTTCTTT
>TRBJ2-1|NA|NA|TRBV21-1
CASSPSGRYNEQFF
TGTGCCAGCAGCCCTAGCGGGAGATATAATGAGCAGTTCTTC
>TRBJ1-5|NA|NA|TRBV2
CASSEYRDYQPQHF
TGTGCCAGCAGTGAGTACAGGGATTATCAGCCCCAGCATTTT
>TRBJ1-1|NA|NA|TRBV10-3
CASQTGLNTEAFF
TGTGCCAGTCAGACAGGTTTGAACACTGAAGCTTTCTTT
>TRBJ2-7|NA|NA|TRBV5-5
CASSGSWALSYEQYF
TGTGCCAGCAGCGGAAGTTGGGCCCTTTCCTACGAGCAGTACTTC
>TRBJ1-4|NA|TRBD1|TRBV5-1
CASSLDRGHEKLFF
TGCGCCAGCAGCTTGGACAGGGGTCATGAAAAACTGTTTTTT
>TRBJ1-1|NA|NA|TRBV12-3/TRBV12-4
CASSFQGSGEAFF
TGTGCCAGCAGTTTTCAGGGCTCGGGTGAAGCTTTCTTT
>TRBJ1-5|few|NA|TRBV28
CASSRPNQPQHF
TGTGCCAGCAGTCGTCCTAATCAGCCCCAGCATTTT
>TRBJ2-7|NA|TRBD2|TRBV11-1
CASSPWDRAGVGEQYF
TGTGCCAGCAGCCCGTGGGATCGAGCGGGAGTGGGGGAGCAGTACTTC
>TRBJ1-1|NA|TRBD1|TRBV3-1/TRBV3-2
CASSPHGQGASNTEAFF
TGTGCCAGCAGCCCCCACGGACAGGGGGCTTCGAACACTGAAGCTTTCTTT
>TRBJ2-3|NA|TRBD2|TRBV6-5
CASSSSSGGGTDTQYF
TGTGCCAGCAGTTCCTCTAGCGGGGGGGGGACAGATACGCAGTATTTT
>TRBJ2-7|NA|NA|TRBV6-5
CASSFSEQGGYEQYF
TGTGCCAGCAGTTTTAGTGAACAGGGAGGGTACGAGCAGTACTTC
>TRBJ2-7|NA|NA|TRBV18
CASSPTQGPLYEQYF
TGTGCCAGCTCTCCCACCCAGGGGCCGCTCTACGAGCAGTACTTC
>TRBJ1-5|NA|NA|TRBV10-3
CAISEGGARGQPQHF
TGTGCCATCAGTGAGGGTGGGGCTAGAGGTCAGCCCCAGCATTTT
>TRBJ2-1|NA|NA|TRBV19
CASSRWTGDEIGEQFF
TGTGCCAGTAGCCGGTGGACGGGAGACGAGATCGGTGAGCAGTTCTTC
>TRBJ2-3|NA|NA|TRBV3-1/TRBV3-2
CASRAGLPSTDTQYF
TGTGCCAGCAGGGCGGGACTTCCTAGCACAGATACGCAGTATTTT
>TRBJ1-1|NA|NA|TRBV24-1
CAITRGPNTEAFF
TGTGCCATCACCAGGGGCCCGAACACTGAAGCTTTCTTT
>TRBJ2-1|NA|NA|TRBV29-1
CSGGNSEQFF
TGCAGCGGGGGAAACAGTGAGCAGTTCTTC
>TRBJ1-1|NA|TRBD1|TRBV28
CASSNPGQRTKEAFF
TGTGCCAGCAGCAACCCGGGACAGCGAACGAAGGAAGCTTTCTTT
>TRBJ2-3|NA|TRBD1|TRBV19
CASTLDRGYTDTQYF
TGTGCCAGTACCTTGGACAGGGGGTACACAGATACGCAGTATTTT
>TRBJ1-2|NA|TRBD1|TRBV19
CASSPRQGAEGYTF
TGTGCCAGTAGCCCCCGACAGGGCGCGGAGGGCTACACCTTC
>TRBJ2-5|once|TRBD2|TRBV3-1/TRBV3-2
CASSPGLAGTNQETQYF
TGTGCCAGCAGCCCGGGACTAGCGGGAACCAACCAAGAGACCCAGTACTTC